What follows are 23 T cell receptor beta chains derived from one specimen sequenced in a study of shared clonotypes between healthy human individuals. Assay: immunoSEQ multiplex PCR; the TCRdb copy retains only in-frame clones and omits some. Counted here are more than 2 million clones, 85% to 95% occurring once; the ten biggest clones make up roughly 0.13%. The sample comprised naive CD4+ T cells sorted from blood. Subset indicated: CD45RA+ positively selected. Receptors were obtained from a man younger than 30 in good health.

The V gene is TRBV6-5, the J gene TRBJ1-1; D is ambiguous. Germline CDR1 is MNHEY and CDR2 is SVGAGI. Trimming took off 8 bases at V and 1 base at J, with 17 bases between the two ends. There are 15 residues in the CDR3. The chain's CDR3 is CASGPLEAGNTEAFF. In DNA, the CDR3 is TGTGCCAGCGGCCCCTTAGAGGCGGGGAACACTGAAGCTTTCTTT.

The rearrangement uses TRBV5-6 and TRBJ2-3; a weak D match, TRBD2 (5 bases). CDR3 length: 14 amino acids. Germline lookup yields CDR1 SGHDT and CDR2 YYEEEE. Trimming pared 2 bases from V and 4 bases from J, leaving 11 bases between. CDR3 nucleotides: TGTGCCAGCAGCTTACCGGGAACCCCAGATACGCAGTATTTT. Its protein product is CASSLPGTPDTQYF.

For the CDR3, the DNA is TGTGCCATAGCACAGGGGGGGGTCTACGAGCAGTACTTC. Translated: CAIAQGGVYEQYF. This sequence joins TRBV10-3 and TRBJ2-7, with D perhaps matching TRBD1 (8 bases). Between the trimmed V and J ends, which lost 9 bases and 3 bases, there was a span of 15 bases. CDR1 is ENHRY, CDR2 SYGVKD, per germline. The CDR3 is 13 amino acids.

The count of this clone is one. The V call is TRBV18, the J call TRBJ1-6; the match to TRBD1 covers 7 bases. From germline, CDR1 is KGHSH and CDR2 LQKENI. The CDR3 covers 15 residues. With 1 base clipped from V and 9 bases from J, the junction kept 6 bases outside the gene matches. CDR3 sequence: CASSPLAGDSSPLHF. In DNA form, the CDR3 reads TGTGCCAGCTCACCACTCGCAGGGGACAGTTCACCCCTCCACTTT.

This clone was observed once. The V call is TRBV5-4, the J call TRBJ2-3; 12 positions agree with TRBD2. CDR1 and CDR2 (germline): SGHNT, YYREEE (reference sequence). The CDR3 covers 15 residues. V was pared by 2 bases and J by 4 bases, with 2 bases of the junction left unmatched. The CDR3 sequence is CASSLTSGRPDTQYF. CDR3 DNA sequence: TGTGCCAGCAGCTTAACTAGCGGGAGGCCAGATACGCAGTATTTT.

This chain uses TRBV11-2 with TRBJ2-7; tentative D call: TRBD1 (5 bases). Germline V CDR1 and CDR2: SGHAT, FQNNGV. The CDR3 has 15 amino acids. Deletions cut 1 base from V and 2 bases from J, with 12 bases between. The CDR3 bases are TGTGCCAGCAGCTTAGCGGCAGGGAATACCTACGAGCAGTACTTC. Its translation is CASSLAAGNTYEQYF.

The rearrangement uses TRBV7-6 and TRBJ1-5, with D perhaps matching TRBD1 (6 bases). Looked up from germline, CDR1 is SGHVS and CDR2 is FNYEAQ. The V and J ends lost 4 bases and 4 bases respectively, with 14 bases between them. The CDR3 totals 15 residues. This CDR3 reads CASSSGGHENQPQHF. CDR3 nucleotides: TGTGCCAGCAGCTCCGGGGGGCATGAGAATCAGCCCCAGCATTTT.

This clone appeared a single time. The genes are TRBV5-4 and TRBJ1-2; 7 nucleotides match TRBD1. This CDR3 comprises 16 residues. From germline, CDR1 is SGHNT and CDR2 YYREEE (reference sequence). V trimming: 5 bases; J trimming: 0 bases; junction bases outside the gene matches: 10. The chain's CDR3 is CASSSTGAGANYGYTF. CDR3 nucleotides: TGTGCCAGCAGTTCTACAGGGGCGGGAGCTAACTATGGCTACACCTTC.

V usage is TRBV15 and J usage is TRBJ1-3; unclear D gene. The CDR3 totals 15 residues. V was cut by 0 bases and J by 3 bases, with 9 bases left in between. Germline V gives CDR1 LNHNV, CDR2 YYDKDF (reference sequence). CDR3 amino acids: CATSRDNGVGNTIYF. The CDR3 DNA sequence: TGTGCCACCAGCAGAGATAACGGAGTTGGAAACACCATATATTTT. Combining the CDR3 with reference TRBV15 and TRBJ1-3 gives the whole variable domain DAMVIQNPRYQVTQFGKPVTLSCSQTLNHNVMYWYQQKSSQAPKLLFHYYDKDFNNEADTPDNFQSRRPNTSFCFLDIRSPGLGDTAMYLCATSRDNGVGNTIYFGEGSWLTVV.

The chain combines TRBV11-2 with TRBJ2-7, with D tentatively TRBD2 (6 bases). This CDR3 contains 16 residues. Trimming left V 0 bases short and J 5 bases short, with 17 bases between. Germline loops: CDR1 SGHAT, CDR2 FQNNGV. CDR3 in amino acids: CASSLDPLLATHEQYF. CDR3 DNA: TGTGCCAGCAGCTTAGATCCCTTACTAGCTACCCACGAGCAGTACTTC.

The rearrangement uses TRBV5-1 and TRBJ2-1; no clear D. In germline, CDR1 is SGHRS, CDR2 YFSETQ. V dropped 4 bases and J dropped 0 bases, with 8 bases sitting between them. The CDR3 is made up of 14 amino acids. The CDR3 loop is CASSPSVSYNEQFF. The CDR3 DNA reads TGCGCCAGCAGCCCGTCGGTCTCCTACAATGAGCAGTTCTTC.

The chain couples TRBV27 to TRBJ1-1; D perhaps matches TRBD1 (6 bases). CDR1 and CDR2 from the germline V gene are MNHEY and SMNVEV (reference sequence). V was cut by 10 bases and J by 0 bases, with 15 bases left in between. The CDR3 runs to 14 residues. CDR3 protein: CATKRDTMNTEAFF. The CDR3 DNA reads TGTGCCACCAAAAGGGACACCATGAACACTGAAGCTTTCTTT.

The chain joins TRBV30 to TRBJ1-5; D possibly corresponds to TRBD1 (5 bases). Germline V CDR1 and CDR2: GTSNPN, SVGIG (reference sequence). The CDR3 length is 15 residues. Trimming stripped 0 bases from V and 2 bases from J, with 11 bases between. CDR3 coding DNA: TGTGCCTGGAGTGTCGGGGGTAATGGCAATCAGCCCCAGCATTTT. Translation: CAWSVGGNGNQPQHF.

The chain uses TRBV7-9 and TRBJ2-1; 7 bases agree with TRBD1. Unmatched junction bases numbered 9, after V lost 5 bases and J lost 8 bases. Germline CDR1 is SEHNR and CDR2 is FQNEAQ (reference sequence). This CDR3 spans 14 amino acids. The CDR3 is CASSKGQPNYEQFF. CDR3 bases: TGTGCCAGCAGCAAGGGACAGCCCAATTATGAGCAGTTCTTC. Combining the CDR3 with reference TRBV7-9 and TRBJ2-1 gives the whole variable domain DTGVSQNPRHKITKRGQNVTFRCDPISEHNRLYWYRQTLGQGPEFLTYFQNEAQLEKSRLLSDRFSAERPKGSFSTLEIQRTEQGDSAMYLCASSKGQPNYEQFFGPGTRLTVL.

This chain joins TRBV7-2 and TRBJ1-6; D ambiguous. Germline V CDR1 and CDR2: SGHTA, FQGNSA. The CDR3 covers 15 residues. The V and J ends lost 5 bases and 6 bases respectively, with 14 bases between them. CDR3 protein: CASSPTTVLNSPLHF. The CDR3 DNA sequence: TGTGCCAGCAGCCCAACAACAGTTCTTAATTCACCCCTCCACTTT.

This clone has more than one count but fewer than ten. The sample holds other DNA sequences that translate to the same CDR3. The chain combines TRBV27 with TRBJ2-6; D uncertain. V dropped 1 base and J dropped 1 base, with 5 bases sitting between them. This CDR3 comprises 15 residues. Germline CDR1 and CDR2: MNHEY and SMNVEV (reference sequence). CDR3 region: CASSLLGSGANVLTF. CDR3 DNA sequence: TGTGCCAGCAGTTTATTGGGGTCTGGGGCCAACGTCCTGACTTTC.

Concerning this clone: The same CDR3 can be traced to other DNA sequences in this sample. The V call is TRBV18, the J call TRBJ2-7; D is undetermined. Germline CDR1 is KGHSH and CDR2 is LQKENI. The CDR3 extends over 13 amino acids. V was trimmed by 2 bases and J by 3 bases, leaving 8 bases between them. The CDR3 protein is CASSPAPNYEQYF. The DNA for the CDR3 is TGTGCCAGCTCACCAGCGCCCAACTACGAGCAGTACTTC.

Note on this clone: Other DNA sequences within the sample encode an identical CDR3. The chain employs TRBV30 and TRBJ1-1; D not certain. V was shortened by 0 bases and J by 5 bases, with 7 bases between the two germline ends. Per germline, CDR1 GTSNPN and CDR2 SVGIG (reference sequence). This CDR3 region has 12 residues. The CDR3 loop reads CAWSVVGTEAFF. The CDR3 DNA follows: TGTGCCTGGAGTGTAGTGGGGACTGAAGCTTTCTTT.

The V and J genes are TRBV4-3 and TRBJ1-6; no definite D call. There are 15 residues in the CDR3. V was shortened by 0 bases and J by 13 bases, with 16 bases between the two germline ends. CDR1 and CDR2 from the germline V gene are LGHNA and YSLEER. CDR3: CASSQEAGPPSPLHF. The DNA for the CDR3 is TGCGCCAGCAGCCAAGAGGCAGGTCCACCATCGCCCCTCCACTTT.

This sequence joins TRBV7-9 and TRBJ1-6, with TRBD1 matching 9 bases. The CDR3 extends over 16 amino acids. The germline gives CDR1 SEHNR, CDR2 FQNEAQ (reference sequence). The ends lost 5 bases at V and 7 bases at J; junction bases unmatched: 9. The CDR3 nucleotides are TGTGCCAGCAGCAGACTCCGGGACAGGGACAATTCACCCCTCCACTTT. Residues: CASSRLRDRDNSPLHF.

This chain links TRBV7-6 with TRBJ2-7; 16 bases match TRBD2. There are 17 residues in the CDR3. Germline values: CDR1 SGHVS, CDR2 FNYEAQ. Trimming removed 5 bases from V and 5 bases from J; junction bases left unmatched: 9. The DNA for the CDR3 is TGTGCCAGCAGCCCGGGACTAGCGGGAGGGTGGGAGAACGAGCAGTACTTC. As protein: CASSPGLAGGWENEQYF.

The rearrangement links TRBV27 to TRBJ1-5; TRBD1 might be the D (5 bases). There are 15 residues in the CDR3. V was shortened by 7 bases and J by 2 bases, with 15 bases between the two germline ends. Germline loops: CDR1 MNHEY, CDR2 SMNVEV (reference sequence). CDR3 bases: TGTGCCAGCAAGGGGACCGGGCGTGGCAATCAGCCCCAGCATTTT. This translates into CASKGTGRGNQPQHF.

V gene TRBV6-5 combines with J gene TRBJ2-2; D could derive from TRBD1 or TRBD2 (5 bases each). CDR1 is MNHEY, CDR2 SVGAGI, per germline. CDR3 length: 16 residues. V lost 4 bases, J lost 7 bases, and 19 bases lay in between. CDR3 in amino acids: CASSFEAEGSGGELFF. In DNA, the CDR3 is TGTGCCAGCAGTTTCGAGGCCGAGGGGTCGGGCGGGGAGCTGTTTTTT.